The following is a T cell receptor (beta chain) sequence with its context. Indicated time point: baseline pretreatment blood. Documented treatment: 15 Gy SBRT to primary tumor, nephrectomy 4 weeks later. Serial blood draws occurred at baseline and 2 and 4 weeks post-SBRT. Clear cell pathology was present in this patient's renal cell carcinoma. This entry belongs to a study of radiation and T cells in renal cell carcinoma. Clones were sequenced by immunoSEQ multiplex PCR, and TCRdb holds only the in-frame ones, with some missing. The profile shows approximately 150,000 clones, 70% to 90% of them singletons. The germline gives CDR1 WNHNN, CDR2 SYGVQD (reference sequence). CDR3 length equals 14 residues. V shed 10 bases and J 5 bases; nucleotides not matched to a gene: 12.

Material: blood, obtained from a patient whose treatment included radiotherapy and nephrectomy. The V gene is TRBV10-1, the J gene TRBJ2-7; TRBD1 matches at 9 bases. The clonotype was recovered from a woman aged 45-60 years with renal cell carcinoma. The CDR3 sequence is CATKPGQGTHEQYF. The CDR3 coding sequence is TGCGCCACCAAACCGGGACAGGGTACCCACGAGCAGTACTTC.